What follows are 25 T cell receptor beta chains derived from one specimen sequenced in a study of early T cells in non-severe SARS-CoV-2 infection. A single record per CDR3 protein comes from TCRdb applying MiXCR to the 5' RACE reads. The table records tens of thousands of distinct CDR3 sequences, approximately 12% of them present only once. The specimen was whole blood, collected at baseline. These TCRs come from an adult who was a healthcare worker with PCR-confirmed SARS-CoV-2 infection or an uninfected control (not recorded which). The donor label of this sample is uncertain.

This clonotype came up many times. V gene TRBV2 combines with J gene TRBJ2-3, with TRBD1 identical over 8 bases. The CDR3 length is 14 residues. Germline loops: CDR1 SNHLY, CDR2 FYNNEI. V dropped 6 bases and J dropped 2; count of bases not matched to a gene: 4. CDR3 coding DNA: TGTGCCAGCAGGCGACAGGGGCTCACAGATACGCAGTATTTT. The encoded protein is CASRRQGLTDTQYF.

The rearrangement links TRBV6-2 or TRBV6-3 to TRBJ2-7; D ambiguous. In germline, CDR1 is MNHEY, CDR2 SVGEGT. The CDR3 is made up of 16 amino acids. Trimming left V 5 bases short and J 2 bases short, with 19 bases between. Here the CDR3 reads CASSHPPGRVTYEQYV. The CDR3 DNA sequence: TGTGCCAGCAGTCATCCTCCGGGTAGGGTGACCTACGAGCAGTACGTC.

This clonotype was recorded a few times. J is TRBJ1-2 and V is TRBV18, with 11 bases that match TRBD1. The CDR3 loop spans 15 amino acids. The J segment lost 2 bases and the V segment lost 1 base, leaving 0 bases of the junction unmatched. Germline-derived CDR1 and CDR2 are KGHSH and LQKENI. In nucleotides, the CDR3 is TGTGCCAGCTCACCACGGGACAGGGGGAACTATGGCTACACCTTC. Protein: CASSPRDRGNYGYTF. The full variable domain, rest sourced from reference TRBV18 and TRBJ1-2, is NAGVMQNPRHLVRRRGQEARLRCSPMKGHSHVYWYRQLPEEGLKFMVYLQKENIIDESGMPKERFSAEFPKEGPSILRIQQVVRGDSAAYFCASSPRDRGNYGYTFGSGTRLTVV.

Only one count was recorded for this clonotype. Relative to the germline gene, one junction end is altered; a read error may explain this. This chain links TRBV3-1 with TRBJ2-1; 9 positions agree with TRBD2. The CDR3 loop spans 15 amino acids. The germline CDR1 and CDR2 sequences are LGHDT and YNNKEL (reference sequence). Here the CDR3 DNA reads TGTGTCAGCAGCCAGCAAGCGGGGGGATACAATGAGCAGTTCTTC. Protein product: CVSSQQAGGYNEQFF.

This clonotype was recorded at least ten times. This chain links TRBV5-1 with TRBJ1-1; unclear D gene. Germline V gene lookup returns CDR1 SGHRS and CDR2 YFSETQ. There are 15 residues in the CDR3. With 0 bases removed from V and 3 bases from J, the gap between germline ends came to 12 bases. CDR3 nucleotide sequence: TGCGCCAGCAGCTTGGTAGCCGGGCTGGACACTGAAGCTTTCTTT. Translation gives CASSLVAGLDTEAFF.

The chain combines TRBV30 with TRBJ2-5; 7 bases are shared with TRBD1. The V and J ends lost 5 bases and 2 bases, in that order; junction bases with no gene match: 2. Germline V gene sequence: CDR1 GTSNPN, CDR2 SVGIG (reference sequence). CDR3 size: 12 residues. The CDR3 is CAWATGQETQYF. The CDR3 bases are TGTGCCTGGGCGACAGGGCAAGAGACCCAGTACTTC.

The genes are TRBV5-1 and TRBJ2-3; D might be TRBD2 (7 bases). Germline CDR1 reads SGHRS; CDR2 reads YFSETQ. The germline V and J ends were trimmed by 0 bases and 3 bases, with 14 bases remaining between them. This CDR3 is built from 16 residues. This CDR3 is CASSLVQGGGTDTQYF. As DNA, the CDR3 is TGCGCCAGCAGCTTGGTGCAGGGAGGGGGAACAGATACGCAGTATTTT.

This clonotype occurred a few times. The V call is TRBV5-1, the J call TRBJ1-1; a weak D match, TRBD1 (6 bases). Trimming took 2 bases from V and 2 from J, leaving 10 bases between them. Germline CDR1 reads SGHRS; CDR2 reads YFSETQ. The CDR3 consists of 14 residues. Written as DNA, the CDR3 is TGCGCCAGCAGCTTACAGGGAGTCAACACTGAAGCTTTCTTT. Encoded protein: CASSLQGVNTEAFF.

This chain joins TRBV19 and TRBJ2-1; D could derive from TRBD1 or TRBD2 (5 bases each). Looked up from germline, CDR1 is LNHDA and CDR2 is SQIVND (reference sequence). V was cut by 8 bases and J by 6 bases, with 20 bases left in between. The CDR3 is made up of 15 amino acids. The CDR3 loop reads CASGSGRWNGNEQFF. CDR3 nucleotide sequence: TGTGCCAGTGGATCGGGGCGCTGGAACGGCAATGAGCAGTTCTTC.

This clonotype was recorded a few times. The chain carries TRBV9 and TRBJ2-3; D unclear. The germline V gene encodes CDR1 SGDLS and CDR2 YYNGEE. With 2 bases removed from V and 0 bases from J, the gap between germline ends came to 10 bases. The CDR3 contains 15 residues. CDR3 nucleotide sequence: TGTGCCAGCAGCGTGGGTTTAACGAGCACAGATACGCAGTATTTT. This gives the protein CASSVGLTSTDTQYF.

The V gene is TRBV19, the J gene TRBJ1-5; D call uncertain. Deletions cut 4 bases from V and 3 bases from J, with 7 bases between. Germline CDR1 is LNHDA and CDR2 is SQIVND (reference sequence). The CDR3 spans 13 residues. The DNA of the CDR3 is TGTGCCAGTAGTAAACAGTACAATCAGCCCCAGCATTTT. This gives the protein CASSKQYNQPQHF.

This clonotype occurred a few times. The gene calls are TRBV30 and TRBJ1-1; D unresolved. This CDR3 region has 13 residues. The V end was cut by 3 bases, the J end by 1 base, with 9 bases between. Germline V gene data show CDR1 as GTSNPN and CDR2 as SVGIG (reference sequence). The CDR3 nucleotides are TGTGCCTGGAGGGAACAGCAGAACACTGAAGCTTTCTTT. Translation gives CAWREQQNTEAFF.

The chain recombines TRBV5-1 with TRBJ2-3; tentative D call: TRBD1 (6 bases). The germline CDR1 and CDR2 sequences are SGHRS and YFSETQ. V was pared by 4 bases and J by 3 bases, with 9 bases between. The CDR3 consists of 13 residues. The CDR3 spells CASSGTGTDTQYF. The CDR3 DNA follows: TGCGCCAGCAGCGGAACAGGGACAGATACGCAGTATTTT. Drawing the rest from reference TRBV5-1 and TRBJ2-3, the complete variable domain is KAGVTQTPRYLIKTRGQQVTLSCSPISGHRSVSWYQQTPGQGLQFLFEYFSETQRNKGNFPGRFSGRQFSNSRSEMNVSTLELGDSALYLCASSGTGTDTQYFGPGTRLTVL.

Many counts were recorded for this clonotype. This chain joins TRBV9 and TRBJ2-5; 9 bases match TRBD2. The germline gives CDR1 SGDLS, CDR2 YYNGEE. V lost 3 bases and J lost 4; bases outside the gene matches: 10. CDR3 length: 16 residues. Here the CDR3 DNA reads TGTGCCAGCAGCGACCTTTTGACTAGCGGCTCAGAGACCCAGTACTTC. It specifies CASSDLLTSGSETQYF.

This sequence joins TRBV4-1 and TRBJ2-3, with TRBD1 as a possible D gene (6 bases). V gave up 0 bases and J gave up 1 base, with 17 bases separating them. CDR1 and CDR2 (germline): MGHRA, YSYEKL. This CDR3 has 18 residues. CDR3 loop: CASSQEGAHHGGTDTQYF. Here the CDR3 DNA reads TGCGCCAGCAGCCAAGAGGGGGCTCACCACGGGGGCACAGATACGCAGTATTTT.

This clonotype was seen repeatedly, ten times or more. The genes are TRBV7-6 and TRBJ2-2; no firm D call. V lost 0 bases and J lost 4, with 9 bases in between. Germline V CDR1 and CDR2: SGHVS, FNYEAQ. The CDR3 spans 15 residues. CDR3 sequence (DNA): TGTGCCAGCAGCTTAGCGCCTAAAATCACCGGGGAGCTGTTTTTT. This sequence encodes CASSLAPKITGELFF.

V gene TRBV7-6 combines with J gene TRBJ2-5, with D unresolved. The V and J ends lost 3 bases and 2 bases respectively, with 4 bases between them. There are 12 residues in the CDR3. Germline CDR1 reads SGHVS; CDR2 reads FNYEAQ. CDR3 in DNA: TGTGCCAGCAGCTTGCAACAAGAGACCCAGTACTTC. Protein sequence: CASSLQQETQYF.

This clonotype was counted only a few times. This chain uses TRBV6-6 with TRBJ1-6, with 9 bases fitting TRBD1. J gave up 9 bases and V 6 bases, and 9 bases lay outside the gene matches. The CDR3 runs 15 residues. Germline V gene data show CDR1 as MNHNY and CDR2 as SVGAGI (reference sequence). The DNA of the CDR3 is TGTGCCAGCAGACTCACAGGGGGCGCGGGTTCACCCCTCCACTTT. Translation gives CASRLTGGAGSPLHF.

In this sample, this clonotype turned up many times. This chain joins TRBV12-3 or TRBV12-4 and TRBJ1-2; no reliable D call. The CDR3 covers 13 residues. The V and J ends lost 2 bases and 4 bases respectively, with 8 bases between them. DNA for the CDR3: TGTGCCAGCAGTTTACAGGAAGGCTATGGCTACACCTTC. Its protein product is CASSLQEGYGYTF.

This clonotype was recorded a few times. V and J are TRBV9 and TRBJ1-2; TRBD1 matches 7 bases. The CDR3 spans 14 residues. V lost 6 bases, J lost 2 bases, and 7 bases stayed unmatched. In germline, CDR1 is SGDLS, CDR2 YYNGEE. For the CDR3, the DNA is TGTGCCAGCAAGGCCGGGACAGCGAACTATGGCTACACCTTC. It is translated as CASKAGTANYGYTF.

This clonotype was counted a few times. V usage is TRBV20-1 and J usage is TRBJ2-7; either TRBD1 or TRBD2 may fit D (5 bases each). Looked up from germline, CDR1 is DFQATT and CDR2 is SNEGSKA (reference sequence). V lost 6 bases and J lost 9, with 15 bases in between. The CDR3 totals 11 residues. The CDR3 loop is CSALEGYRQYV. In nucleotides, the CDR3 is TGCAGTGCCCTAGAGGGGTACCGGCAGTACGTC.

This clonotype was seen a handful of times. V and J are TRBV20-1 and TRBJ2-2; D possibly corresponds to TRBD1 (5 bases). CDR1 is DFQATT, CDR2 SNEGSKA, per germline (reference sequence). The CDR3 extends over 14 amino acids. V was trimmed by 4 bases and J by 4 bases, leaving 13 bases between them. This chain's CDR3 is CSAKYRIATGELFF. CDR3 nucleotide sequence: TGCAGTGCTAAATACAGGATTGCCACCGGGGAGCTGTTTTTT.

This clonotype was found a few times. The J gene is TRBJ1-4, the V gene TRBV11-2, with D possibly matching TRBD1 (5 bases). The CDR3 totals 17 residues. Germline V lookup: CDR1 SGHAT, CDR2 FQNNGV. V dropped 1 base and J dropped 7 bases, with 19 bases sitting between them. CDR3 DNA: TGTGCCAGCAGCTTAGCTCTCCCGGGACCTCAGGGTGAAAAACTGTTTTTT. Protein: CASSLALPGPQGEKLFF.

This clonotype was seen many times. This chain links TRBV28 with TRBJ1-6; 7 bases align to TRBD1. From germline, CDR1 is MDHEN and CDR2 SYDVKM. CDR3 length equals 15 residues. J lost 5 bases, V lost 3 bases, and 4 bases had no gene match. CDR3 amino acids: CASSLGDRDNSPLHF. The CDR3 coding sequence is TGTGCCAGCAGTTTGGGGGACAGAGATAATTCACCCCTCCACTTT.

This clonotype was seen a few times. This rearrangement joins TRBV5-1 to TRBJ1-3; weak D call: TRBD1 (5 bases). The length of the CDR3 is 14 residues. Germline V gene lookup returns CDR1 SGHRS and CDR2 YFSETQ. The V end lost 5 bases, the J end lost 0 bases, and 9 bases lay between the germline ends. For the CDR3, the DNA is TGCGCCAGCAGTGGGGCGACCTCTGGAAACACCATATATTTT. It translates to CASSGATSGNTIYF.